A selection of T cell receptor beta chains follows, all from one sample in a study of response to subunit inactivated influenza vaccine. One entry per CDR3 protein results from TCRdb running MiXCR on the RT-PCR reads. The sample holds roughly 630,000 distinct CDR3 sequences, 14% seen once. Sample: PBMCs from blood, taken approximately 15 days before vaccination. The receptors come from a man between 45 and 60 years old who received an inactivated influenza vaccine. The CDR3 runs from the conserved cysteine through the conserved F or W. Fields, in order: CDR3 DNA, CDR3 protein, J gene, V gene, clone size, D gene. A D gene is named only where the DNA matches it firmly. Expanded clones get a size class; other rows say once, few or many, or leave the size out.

DNA: TGTGCCAGCAGCCAAGTACCCCCGGTAGGATACAGGGGGGATAGAAACACCGGGGAGCTGTTTTTT
CDR3: CASSQVPPVGYRGDRNTGELFF
J: TRBJ2-2
V: TRBV3-1
size: many
D: TRBD1

DNA: TGTGCCAGCAGTGACATGAACACCGGGGAGCTGTTTTTT
CDR3: CASSDMNTGELFF
J: TRBJ2-2
V: TRBV6-4
size: few
D: -

DNA: TGTGCCAGCAGTTTGGTCGTCAGTTCACCCCTCCACTTT
CDR3: CASSLVVSSPLHF
J: TRBJ1-6
V: TRBV27
size: -
D: -

DNA: TGCAGTGCTAGAGATGAAAGGCGGGGGCTTGGTACGCAGTATTTT
CDR3: CSARDERRGLGTQYF
J: TRBJ2-3
V: TRBV20-1
size: -
D: -

DNA: TGCAGCGTTGACGCTAGCGGGAGGGCCTTAGATACGCAGTATTTT
CDR3: CSVDASGRALDTQYF
J: TRBJ2-3
V: TRBV29-1
size: -
D: TRBD2

DNA: TGCAGTGCTAGACAGGGGCCTTACTCCTACAATGAGCAGTTCTTC
CDR3: CSARQGPYSYNEQFF
J: TRBJ2-1
V: TRBV20-1
size: -
D: -

DNA: TGCGCCAGCAGCTTGGTCGTCGGGACTAGCGCCTACGAGCAGTACTTC
CDR3: CASSLVVGTSAYEQYF
J: TRBJ2-7
V: TRBV5-1
size: few
D: TRBD2

DNA: TGTGCCAGCAGCCCGAACAGAGATCTAGCCAAAAACATTCAGTACTTC
CDR3: CASSPNRDLAKNIQYF
J: TRBJ2-4
V: TRBV27
size: few
D: -

DNA: TGCGCCAGCAGCTTGGAGGCCCAACCCTACAATGAGCAGTTCTTC
CDR3: CASSLEAQPYNEQFF
J: TRBJ2-1
V: TRBV5-1
size: many
D: -

DNA: TGTGCCAGCAGCACACAGGGAACTGAAGCTTTCTTT
CDR3: CASSTQGTEAFF
J: TRBJ1-1
V: TRBV7-6
size: few
D: -

DNA: TGTGCCACCAGCAGAGATAAGCGGGGGGGCTACACCGGGGAGCTGTTTTTT
CDR3: CATSRDKRGGYTGELFF
J: TRBJ2-2
V: TRBV15
size: -
D: TRBD2

DNA: TGTGCCAGCAGCTTAGAGCAGGGCCCGGGCTCCTATAATTCACCCCTCCACTTT
CDR3: CASSLEQGPGSYNSPLHF
J: TRBJ1-6
V: TRBV11-1
size: many
D: -

DNA: TGTGCCACTTCAAGAGAGGGGGCGAGGACCCAGTACTTC
CDR3: CATSREGARTQYF
J: TRBJ2-5
V: TRBV10-3
size: few
D: TRBD1

DNA: TGCGCCAGCAGCGCGGGGGACAGGGGGCGCGTAAGTGACTCTGGGGCCAACGTCCTGACTTTC
CDR3: CASSAGDRGRVSDSGANVLTF
J: TRBJ2-6
V: TRBV5-1
size: few
D: TRBD1

DNA: TGTGCCAGGAGCCGTTTGACAGGGTTATCCTACGAGCAGTACTTC
CDR3: CARSRLTGLSYEQYF
J: TRBJ2-7
V: TRBV7-9
size: -
D: TRBD1

DNA: TGCAGCGTTCCGGGACAGGGGTCCGGGGAGCTGTTTTTT
CDR3: CSVPGQGSGELFF
J: TRBJ2-2
V: TRBV29-1
size: few
D: TRBD1

DNA: TGTGCCACCAGCAGAGTCCCCCTACAAGAGACCCAGTACTTC
CDR3: CATSRVPLQETQYF
J: TRBJ2-5
V: TRBV15
size: -
D: -

DNA: TGTGCCACCAGCACGGAGGGACCACAGCTTGAAGCTTTCTTT
CDR3: CATSTEGPQLEAFF
J: TRBJ1-1
V: TRBV15
size: many
D: -

DNA: TGCGCCAGCAGCTTGCAGGAGAATGGCTACACCTTC
CDR3: CASSLQENGYTF
J: TRBJ1-2
V: TRBV5-1
size: few
D: -

DNA: TGTGCCATCAGTGAGTCGAGCCAGCCCCAGCATTTT
CDR3: CAISESSQPQHF
J: TRBJ1-5
V: TRBV10-3
size: -
D: -

DNA: TGTGCCAGCAGCCGAACAGGGACAGGGGTTATCGAGCAGTACTTC
CDR3: CASSRTGTGVIEQYF
J: TRBJ2-7
V: TRBV7-9
size: few
D: TRBD1

DNA: TGTGCCAGCAGCCTGCGGACTAGCGGGGTCGAGCAGTACTTC
CDR3: CASSLRTSGVEQYF
J: TRBJ2-7
V: TRBV11-2
size: -
D: TRBD2

DNA: TGCGCCAGCAGCCCCGGTGGGGGAGGGGACACAGCCAAAAACATTCAGTACTTC
CDR3: CASSPGGGGDTAKNIQYF
J: TRBJ2-4
V: TRBV5-1
size: -
D: -

DNA: TGTGCCAGCAGTTTATGGAAGGGGAGACTAGCGGTGTCGGGCAATGAGCAGTTCTTC
CDR3: CASSLWKGRLAVSGNEQFF
J: TRBJ2-1
V: TRBV28
size: few
D: TRBD2

DNA: TGCAGCGTTGATGCTGGAGGGAACTACGAGCAGTACTTC
CDR3: CSVDAGGNYEQYF
J: TRBJ2-7
V: TRBV29-1
size: many
D: -

DNA: TGTGCCAGCTCGCCAGGGACTAGATATACAGATACGCAGTATTTT
CDR3: CASSPGTRYTDTQYF
J: TRBJ2-3
V: TRBV18
size: once
D: TRBD2

DNA: TGCAGTGCTAGAGATCCCAAGACTAGCGCCTACAATGAGCAGTTCTTC
CDR3: CSARDPKTSAYNEQFF
J: TRBJ2-1
V: TRBV20-1
size: few
D: TRBD2

DNA: TGCGCCAGCAGTGAGCTAGGCTATGGCTACACCTTC
CDR3: CASSELGYGYTF
J: TRBJ1-2
V: TRBV10-1
size: -
D: -

DNA: TGTGCCAGCAGCCGAGGTAGCGGGAGGGCTGAGCAGTTCTTC
CDR3: CASSRGSGRAEQFF
J: TRBJ2-1
V: TRBV2
size: -
D: TRBD2

DNA: TGTGCCAGCAGTTACGGCGGGGGGGCCCCAGATACGCAGTATTTT
CDR3: CASSYGGGAPDTQYF
J: TRBJ2-3
V: TRBV6-2/TRBV6-3
size: -
D: TRBD2

DNA: TGTGCCAGCAGCTTTTCAGGGTCGGTTGAAAAACTGTTTTTT
CDR3: CASSFSGSVEKLFF
J: TRBJ1-4
V: TRBV7-2
size: -
D: -

DNA: TGCAGTGCTATGAAGTCCTACACTGAAGCTTTCTTT
CDR3: CSAMKSYTEAFF
J: TRBJ1-1
V: TRBV20-1
size: few
D: -

DNA: TGTGCCAGCACCCCCGGGGGCGGGGCCCTATCCTACGAGCAGTACTTC
CDR3: CASTPGGGALSYEQYF
J: TRBJ2-7
V: TRBV6-1
size: -
D: -

DNA: TGTGCCAGCAGCTTAGGGTTGGCTGCCCGAAGTAGCTCCTACAATGAGCAGTTCTTC
CDR3: CASSLGLAARSSSYNEQFF
J: TRBJ2-1
V: TRBV11-1
size: -
D: -

DNA: TGTGCCAGCAGTTTGCCAGGGGGGATCTTGGAGCAGTACTTC
CDR3: CASSLPGGILEQYF
J: TRBJ2-7
V: TRBV28
size: -
D: -

DNA: TGTGCCAGCAGTTACTCAGCAGGGAGGTATGGTCAGCCCCAGCATTTT
CDR3: CASSYSAGRYGQPQHF
J: TRBJ1-5
V: TRBV6-5
size: many
D: -

DNA: TGTGCCAGCAGTTATCTTGGAGGAGGGCTAGGGGATGAGCAGTTCTTC
CDR3: CASSYLGGGLGDEQFF
J: TRBJ2-1
V: TRBV6-2/TRBV6-3
size: few
D: -

DNA: TGCAGCGCTGGGACAACGGACGAGCAGTACTTC
CDR3: CSAGTTDEQYF
J: TRBJ2-7
V: TRBV29-1
size: many
D: -

DNA: TGTGCCAGCAGTTACCAGACTAGACGAAGCTCCTACAATGAGCAGTTCTTC
CDR3: CASSYQTRRSSYNEQFF
J: TRBJ2-1
V: TRBV6-2/TRBV6-3
size: many
D: -

DNA: TGTGCCAGCAGCTCCTTAGCGGTTAGCTCCTACAATGAGCAGTTCTTC
CDR3: CASSSLAVSSYNEQFF
J: TRBJ2-1
V: TRBV5-5
size: -
D: -

DNA: TGCAGTGCTTGGGGAGGCATCAATGAGCAGTTCTTC
CDR3: CSAWGGINEQFF
J: TRBJ2-1
V: TRBV20-1
size: -
D: -

DNA: TGTGCCAGCAGGCCTTTGAGACCGGAACAGGATCGTCGGCGAAATGAGCAGTTCTTC
CDR3: CASRPLRPEQDRRRNEQFF
J: TRBJ2-1
V: TRBV11-2
size: -
D: -

DNA: TGTGCCAGCAGCTTCGGCGGGAGGACGAGCTCCTACAATGAGCAGTTCTTC
CDR3: CASSFGGRTSSYNEQFF
J: TRBJ2-1
V: TRBV5-6
size: few
D: TRBD2

DNA: TGTGCCAGCAGTAGAGAGACAGGTAGGCAGCCCCAGCATTTT
CDR3: CASSRETGRQPQHF
J: TRBJ1-5
V: TRBV12-3/TRBV12-4
size: -
D: -

DNA: TGCAGCGTTGAAGATCTGTCGGGTTGGGAGACCCAGTACTTC
CDR3: CSVEDLSGWETQYF
J: TRBJ2-5
V: TRBV29-1
size: many
D: -

DNA: TGCGCCAGCAGCCAAGATCTGAGCGGGGGGTCCTACAATGAGCAGTTCTTC
CDR3: CASSQDLSGGSYNEQFF
J: TRBJ2-1
V: TRBV4-3
size: few
D: TRBD2